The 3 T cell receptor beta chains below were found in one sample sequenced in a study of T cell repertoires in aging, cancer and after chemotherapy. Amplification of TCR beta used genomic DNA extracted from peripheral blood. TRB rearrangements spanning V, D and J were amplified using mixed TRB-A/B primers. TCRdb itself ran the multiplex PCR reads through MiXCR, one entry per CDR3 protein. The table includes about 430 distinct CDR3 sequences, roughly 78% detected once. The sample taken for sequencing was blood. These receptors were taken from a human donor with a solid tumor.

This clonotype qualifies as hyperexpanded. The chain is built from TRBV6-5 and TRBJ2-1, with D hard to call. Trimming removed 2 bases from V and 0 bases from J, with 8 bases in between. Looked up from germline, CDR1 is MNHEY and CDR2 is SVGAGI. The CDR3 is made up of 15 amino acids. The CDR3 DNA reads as TGTGCCAGCAGTTACCACCCAAGCTCCTACAATGAGCAGTTCTTC. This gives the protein CASSYHPSSYNEQFF.

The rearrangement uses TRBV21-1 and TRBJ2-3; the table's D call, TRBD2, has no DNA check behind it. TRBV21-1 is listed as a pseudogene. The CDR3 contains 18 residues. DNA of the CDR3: TGTGCCAGCAGCAACGGAACTAGCGCTAGCGCAAGCACAGATACGCAGTATTTT. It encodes CASSNGTSASASTDTQYF.

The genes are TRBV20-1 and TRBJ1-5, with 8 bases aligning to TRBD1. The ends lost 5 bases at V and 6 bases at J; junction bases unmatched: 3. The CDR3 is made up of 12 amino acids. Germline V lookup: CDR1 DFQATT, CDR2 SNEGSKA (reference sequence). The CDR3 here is CSAGRGLQPQHF. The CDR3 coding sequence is TGCAGTGCTGGCAGGGGGCTTCAGCCCCAGCATTTT.